This entry lists 27 T cell receptor beta chains sequenced from one sample in a study of T-cell memory formation after mild COVID-19. TCRdb reanalysed the 5' RACE reads using MiXCR and keeps one entry per CDR3 protein. The table has 550,000 to 700,000 distinct CDR3 sequences, 18% seen once; the top ten hold approximately 12%. The material sequenced was PBMCs or a T cell subset sorted from them (not recorded which). Receptors originate from an adult woman who had mild COVID-19 (a few samples of this study predate the infection). Cell type and time point are not known.

This chain links TRBV20-1 with TRBJ2-5; 10 bases map to TRBD2. The germline V gene encodes CDR1 DFQATT and CDR2 SNEGSKA (reference sequence). This CDR3 is 15 amino acids long. The ends lost 4 bases at V and 1 base at J; junction bases unmatched: 6. This CDR3 reads CSATRLAGAQETQYF. The CDR3 DNA reads as TGCAGTGCTACCCGACTAGCGGGCGCCCAAGAGACCCAGTACTTC.

This clonotype was detected only a few times. This chain uses TRBV6-2 or TRBV6-3 with TRBJ2-7; D is undetermined. V lost 8 bases to trimming and J lost 0 bases, with 5 bases between them. The CDR3 extends over 11 amino acids. Germline V gives CDR1 MNHEY, CDR2 SVGEGT. CDR3 in amino acids: CASQDSYEQYF. CDR3 DNA: TGTGCCAGCCAGGACTCCTACGAGCAGTACTTC.

A few counts support this clonotype. The rearrangement uses TRBV7-3 and TRBJ2-2; 8 bases line up with TRBD1. V gave up 1 base and J gave up 6 bases; unmatched junction bases: 4. The germline CDR1 and CDR2 sequences are SGHTA and FQGTGA. CDR3 size: 15 residues. DNA for the CDR3: TGTGCCAGCAGCTTAATGGGACAGGAGGCCGGGGAGCTGTTTTTT. Its protein is CASSLMGQEAGELFF.

In this sample, this clonotype turned up a few times. The chain joins TRBV4-2 to TRBJ2-2, with 9 bases matching TRBD1. This CDR3 contains 17 residues. V gave up 2 bases and J gave up 7 bases; unmatched junction bases: 11. From germline, CDR1 is LGHNA and CDR2 YNFKEQ. The CDR3 DNA reads TGTGCCAGCAGCCAATCCGTTACGGGACAGGGTAACGGGGAGCTGTTTTTT. Its protein product is CASSQSVTGQGNGELFF.

This clonotype occurred a few times. The V and J genes are TRBV20-1 and TRBJ2-2; D remains unclear. The germline CDR1 and CDR2 sequences are DFQATT and SNEGSKA (reference sequence). The CDR3 has 15 amino acids. V was cut by 3 bases and J by 6 bases, with 17 bases left in between. This CDR3 reads CSARPSSSPSGELFF. The CDR3 DNA is TGCAGTGCTAGGCCCTCCAGCAGTCCCTCCGGGGAGCTGTTTTTT.

The V gene is TRBV10-3, the J gene TRBJ1-2; D is perhaps TRBD1 (5 bases). V was clipped by 6 bases and J by 8 bases, with 19 bases between them. The CDR3 is 14 amino acids. Per the germline V gene, CDR1 is ENHRY and CDR2 is SYGVKD. The CDR3 region is CAIRGDDAFEGYTF. CDR3 DNA: TGTGCCATCAGGGGGGACGACGCCTTCGAAGGCTACACCTTC.

V is TRBV15 and J is TRBJ1-1; D call uncertain. Germline CDR1 is LNHNV and CDR2 is YYDKDF (reference sequence). This CDR3 contains 15 residues. Deletions cut 0 bases from V and 1 base from J, with 9 bases between. CDR3 region: CATSRDRSGNTEAFF. The CDR3 DNA reads as TGTGCCACCAGCAGAGATCGATCAGGGAACACTGAAGCTTTCTTT.

The genes are TRBV15 and TRBJ2-3; 7 bases are a match to TRBD1. The V gene end was trimmed by 3 bases and the J gene end by 0 bases; junction bases not matched to a gene: 6. From germline, CDR1 is LNHNV and CDR2 YYDKDF (reference sequence). This CDR3 spans 16 amino acids. CDR3 in amino acids: CATSSFTGASTDTQYF. In DNA form, the CDR3 reads TGTGCCACCAGCAGTTTTACAGGGGCTAGCACAGATACGCAGTATTTT.

This clonotype was detected ten times or more. The chain recombines TRBV11-2 with TRBJ1-1; 10 positions match TRBD1. The V gene's germline CDR1 is SGHAT and CDR2 FQNNGV. This CDR3 has 14 amino acids. Trimming removed 3 bases from V and 5 bases from J; junction bases left unmatched: 3. CDR3 coding DNA: TGTGCCAGCAGCTTTGACAGGGGGCTTACTGAAGCTTTCTTT. This translates into CASSFDRGLTEAFF. The full variable domain, completed using reference TRBV11-2 and TRBJ1-1, is EAGVAQSPRYKIIEKRQSVAFWCNPISGHATLYWYQQILGQGPKLLIQFQNNGVVDDSQLPKDRFSAERLKGVDSTLKIQPAKLEDSAVYLCASSFDRGLTEAFFGQGTRLTVV.

This clonotype was counted ten times or more. The chain uses TRBV12-3 or TRBV12-4 and TRBJ2-3; D is perhaps TRBD2 (6 bases). The V gene lost 5 bases and the J gene lost 2 bases, with 11 bases spanning the gap. The CDR3 consists of 14 residues. This chain's CDR3 is CASSPGLNTDTQYF. CDR3 coding DNA: TGTGCCAGCAGTCCGGGACTGAACACAGATACGCAGTATTTT.

The chain employs TRBV24-1 and TRBJ1-5; TRBD1 matches at 10 bases. With V trimmed by 4 bases and J by 5 bases, 4 bases remained unmatched. Germline values: CDR1 KGHDR, CDR2 SFDVKD. The CDR3 is 15 amino acids. For the CDR3, the DNA is TGTGCCACCAGTGAAAAGGGACAGGGGCATCAGCCCCAGCATTTT. It is translated as CATSEKGQGHQPQHF.

The sample holds a few counts of this clonotype. The chain combines TRBV10-3 with TRBJ2-3; D remains unclear. V dropped 2 bases and J dropped 3 bases, with 12 bases sitting between them. The germline V gene encodes CDR1 ENHRY and CDR2 SYGVKD. This CDR3 has 15 residues. The CDR3 loop is CAISEAGRPTDTQYF. CDR3 bases: TGTGCCATCAGTGAGGCTGGCAGGCCGACAGATACGCAGTATTTT.

This clonotype was detected ten times or more. The J gene is TRBJ2-5, the V gene TRBV6-2 or TRBV6-3; D could derive from TRBD1 or TRBD2 (5 bases each). There are 15 residues in the CDR3. Germline-derived CDR1 and CDR2 are MNHEY and SVGEGT. Trimming shortened V by 4 bases and J by 3 bases, and 15 bases separated the two germline ends. The CDR3 region is CASSLPGTAKETQYF. CDR3 bases: TGTGCCAGCAGTTTACCCGGGACGGCTAAAGAGACCCAGTACTTC.

The rearrangement uses TRBV6-4 and TRBJ2-3, with 8 nucleotides matching TRBD1. This CDR3 is 15 amino acids long. Germline loops: CDR1 MRHNA, CDR2 SNTAGT. Germline trimming cut 4 bases from V and 3 bases from J; bases unmatched to any gene: 6. The CDR3 DNA follows: TGTGCCAGCAGTGCCTCCCAGGGGGCAACAGATACGCAGTATTTT. Its protein product is CASSASQGATDTQYF.

Concerning this clonotype itself: A junction end diverges from the germline sequence, so it may reflect a read error. V usage is TRBV6-4 and J usage is TRBJ1-1; 10 bases agree with TRBD1. CDR1 is MRHNA and CDR2 is SNTAGT in the germline V gene. The CDR3 runs to 16 residues. The CDR3, as DNA: TGTTCCAGCAGGACACTGGGACAGGGGATGAACACTGAAGCTTTCTTT. Its translation is CSSRTLGQGMNTEAFF.

This chain connects TRBV11-3 to TRBJ2-1; D possibly corresponds to TRBD2 (6 bases). This CDR3 contains 16 residues. V shed 5 bases and J shed 4 bases, with 18 bases lying between them. Germline CDR1 is SGHNT and CDR2 is YENEEA. The CDR3 reads CASSPDIFAGYNEQFF. Here the CDR3 DNA reads TGTGCCAGCAGCCCCGATATATTTGCGGGATACAATGAGCAGTTCTTC.

The J gene is TRBJ2-7, the V gene TRBV7-9; D could derive from TRBD1 or TRBD2 (5 bases each). V lost 5 bases and J 0 bases, leaving 14 bases between the germline ends. This CDR3 contains 15 residues. The germline V gene encodes CDR1 SEHNR and CDR2 FQNEAQ (reference sequence). This CDR3 is CASSLEEDTSYEQYF. The CDR3 DNA reads TGTGCCAGCAGCCTCGAGGAGGACACCTCCTACGAGCAGTACTTC.

The chain couples TRBV6-6 to TRBJ2-1; 12 nucleotides align to TRBD1. The V segment lost 2 bases and the J segment 6 bases; nucleotides outside the gene matches: 2. Looked up from germline, CDR1 is MNHNY and CDR2 is SVGAGI (reference sequence). This CDR3 is 15 amino acids long. The DNA for the CDR3 is TGTGCCAGCAGTTACGGGACAGGGGGCTCCAATGAGCAGTTCTTC. This gives the protein CASSYGTGGSNEQFF.

The chain combines TRBV20-1 with TRBJ2-7, with TRBD1 as a possible D gene (6 bases). Deletions cut 0 bases from V and 1 base from J, with 13 bases between. The CDR3 is 15 residues long. The germline gives CDR1 DFQATT, CDR2 SNEGSKA (reference sequence). The CDR3 DNA sequence: TGCAGTGCTAGAGATCGGACAGTGGGGTCCTACGAGCAGTACTTC. Amino acids: CSARDRTVGSYEQYF.

The chain joins TRBV12-3 or TRBV12-4 to TRBJ2-1; TRBD2 matches 10 bases. Unmatched junction bases numbered 2, after V lost 1 base and J lost 2 bases. The CDR3 sequence is 16 residues long. CDR3 DNA: TGTGCCAGCAGTTTAGGGAGCGGGGGGGCCTACAATGAGCAGTTCTTC. It specifies CASSLGSGGAYNEQFF.

The chain uses TRBV15 and TRBJ1-6; 9 positions match TRBD1. The CDR3 spans 15 residues. Trimming removed 0 bases from V and 10 bases from J; junction bases left unmatched: 4. Germline CDR1 and CDR2: LNHNV and YYDKDF (reference sequence). This CDR3 reads CATSRDGQGMSPLHF. CDR3 nucleotides: TGTGCCACCAGCAGAGATGGACAGGGGATGTCACCCCTCCACTTT.

In this sample, this clonotype turned up a few times. Mismatch with germline at one junction end may stem from a read error. The rearrangement links TRBV7-9 to TRBJ2-1, with 9 bases aligning to TRBD2. Germline-derived CDR1 and CDR2 are SEHNR and FQNEAQ (reference sequence). This CDR3 region has 14 residues. CDR3 coding DNA: TGTGCCAGCAGCATAGCGGGAGAGGGGGAGGAGCAGTTCTTC. Translation gives CASSIAGEGEEQFF.

The J gene is TRBJ2-5, the V gene TRBV14; 8 nucleotides align to TRBD2. Germline assignment: CDR1 SGHDN and CDR2 FVKESK. This CDR3 is 18 amino acids long. V lost 0 bases, J lost 5 bases, and 14 bases stayed unmatched. CDR3 coding DNA: TGTGCCAGCAGCCAAGAAAGCGGGAGCGTGAAAATTAGGGAGACCCAGTACTTC. Residues: CASSQESGSVKIRETQYF.

The V call is TRBV5-1, the J call TRBJ2-7; possibly TRBD2 for D (6 bases). The CDR3 is made up of 12 amino acids. Germline loops: CDR1 SGHRS, CDR2 YFSETQ. V lost 4 bases and J lost 5, with 10 bases in between. The chain's CDR3 is CASSGGLNEQYF. The CDR3 region has the DNA TGCGCCAGCAGCGGGGGGTTAAACGAGCAGTACTTC.

As for this clonotype: A junction boundary mismatches the germline segment, possibly from a read error. The genes are TRBV7-2 and TRBJ2-1, with TRBD2 matching over 8 bases. CDR3 length: 12 amino acids. Germline lookup yields CDR1 SGHTA and CDR2 FQGNSA. CDR3 sequence (DNA): TGTGCCATCAGCGAAGTAGCGGGGGAGCAGTTCTTC. Translating it yields CAISEVAGEQFF.

The sample holds a few counts of this clonotype. This chain connects TRBV5-6 to TRBJ2-7; 8 nucleotides agree with TRBD2. The V gene's germline CDR1 is SGHDT and CDR2 YYEEEE. V lost 3 bases, J lost 5 bases, and 4 bases stayed unmatched. The CDR3 length is 13 residues. DNA for the CDR3: TGTGCCAGCAGCTCGGGGGGGCTCCACGAGCAGTACTTC. The encoded protein is CASSSGGLHEQYF.

The V gene is TRBV30, the J gene TRBJ2-2, with D unresolved. The CDR3 has 12 amino acids. V shed 0 bases and J shed 5 bases, with 4 bases lying between them. Germline values: CDR1 GTSNPN, CDR2 SVGIG (reference sequence). CDR3 DNA: TGTGCCTGGAGTGTACGGACCGGGGAGCTGTTTTTT. Translating gives CAWSVRTGELFF.